The TCR beta chain described here comes from a study of blood T cell repertoires in COVID-19 (dated by TCRdb to 2019 to 2021). At the level of the whole study: Samples from collaborators originated in the United States, Italy and Spain and spanned both the acute and convalescent phases of COVID-19. The prospective study material was composed of cDNA or gDNA derived from T cells, B-cell-depleted T cells, or PBMCs. The dataset comprised deeply sampled blood TCRbeta repertoires from subjects exposed to, actively infected with, or recovered from COVID-19. The repertoires were released in a freely available public database meant as a resource for research on the immune response to SARS-CoV-2. The samples were drawn from the first 160 participants of the ongoing ImmuneRACE study and from 950 to 1,500 subjects provided by 6 global collaborators. The sample metadata nearly always contained a de-identified subject ID, COVID-19 status, age in years and sex. HLA class I and class II types, where available, came from metadata supplied by the sample provider rather than from assay-based typing. Overall study outcomes, separate from this receptor: How much clinical and demographic metadata was included differed by source and by participant, and the metadata was provided uncurated.

As concerns this clone: Its binding antigen is unknown. No much larger clonotype is one base removed from it; base qualities were not supplied.

Sequences SGHTA (CDR1) and FQGNSA (CDR2) are obtained from the germline V gene. The CDR3 runs 14 amino acids, cysteine and phenylalanine included. Only the CDR3 part of the read is kept: 42 bases, read in frame from the first base. V is reduced by 2 bases and J by 3 bases, leaving a spacing of 10 bases between them. The immunoSEQ Assay, a bias-controlled multiplex PCR, was used to amplify TCRbeta CDR3 regions from genomic DNA. Under the source paper's analysis protocol: Within the assay, amplification of reference gene primers was used to estimate how many nucleated cells each sample contained. To quantify the absolute abundance of each unique TCRbeta CDR3 rearrangement, sequence reads were collapsed and filtered. Productive Simpson clonality was computed per sample as the square root of Simpson's diversity index over productive rearrangements. Entries here come from immuneACCESS through TCRdb and include only in-frame sequences with V and J called. Some clones fail to appear in such tables; in the studies checked, an unresolved V gene covers under half of the shortfall, and the cause of the remainder is unknown. The V and J calls and clone size come from that table; D and trimming were worked out from the DNA. In this sample the table shows 150,000 to 200,000 clones, roughly 80% of which occur a single time. The ten largest clones take up 5.2% of the sample.

Collaborating institutions collected whole blood in K2EDTA tubes following their own protocols. For TCRbeta analysis, collaborator samples were shipped as frozen whole blood, as isolated PBMCs, or as DNA extracted from either sample type. The receptor was isolated from a woman in her twenties or thirties with acute or convalescent COVID-19. Source material: peripheral blood. The sequence is built from TRBV7-2 and TRBJ1-2, with no confidently assigned D gene. The DNA sequence reads TGTGCCAGCAGCTTATCAGCCGGGTACTATGGCTACACCTTC. Its protein reads: CASSLSAGYYGYTF. Extended through the reference TRBV7-2 and TRBJ1-2 proteins, this CDR3 yields the full variable domain: GAGVSQSPSNKVTEKGKDVELRCDPISGHTALYWYRQSLGQGLEFLIYFQGNSAPDKSGLPSDRFSAERTGGSVSTLTIQRTQQEDSAVYLCASSLSAGYYGYTFGSGTRLTVV.